The rows below give T cell receptor beta chains drawn from one sample of a study of untreated major depressive disorder. The table came from immunoSEQ multiplex PCR; TCRdb's copy has only in-frame clones and leaves some out. The sample records 10,000 to 15,000 clones, 85% to 95% being singletons. The sample taken for sequencing was CD4+ T cells from PBMCs. The origin of the receptors is a young woman with major depressive disorder. Both conserved end residues are part of each CDR3. D genes are given only for firm matches. The listing skips clone size in some rows; elsewhere it reads once, few, many or a size class.

J,V,size,D,CDR3,DNA
TRBJ1-2,TRBV6-4,.,.,CASRVGPEGYGYTF,TGTGCCAGCAGAGTCGGACCCGAGGGCTATGGCTACACCTTC
TRBJ1-3,TRBV12-5,.,.,CASGSIQPIGNTIYF,TGTGCTAGTGGTTCCATACAGCCGATTGGAAACACCATATATTTT
TRBJ1-3,TRBV5-6,.,.,CASSVGYSGNTIYF,TGTGCCAGCAGCGTAGGGTACTCTGGAAACACCATATATTTT
TRBJ2-2,TRBV6-5,once,.,CASSVRTGELFF,TGTGCCAGCAGTGTGCGCACCGGGGAGCTGTTTTTT
TRBJ2-7,TRBV27,.,TRBD2,CASKRAGDSYEQYF,TGTGCCAGCAAAAGAGCGGGGGACTCCTACGAGCAGTACTTC
TRBJ2-3,TRBV5-6,.,.,CASSWGDTQYF,TGTGCCAGCAGCTGGGGAGATACGCAGTATTTT
TRBJ1-2,TRBV6-5,.,.,CASSYVGGDRHGYTF,TGTGCCAGCAGTTACGTGGGGGGAGACCGACATGGCTACACCTTC
TRBJ1-2,TRBV4-2,once,.,CASSQARTNYGYTF,TGTGCCAGCAGCCAAGCCAGGACTAACTATGGCTACACCTTC
TRBJ1-1,TRBV7-2,.,.,CASKRWTANTEAFF,TGTGCCAGTAAGCGCTGGACAGCCAACACTGAAGCTTTCTTT
TRBJ1-1,TRBV2,.,.,CASNTGKRTEAFF,TGTGCCAGCAATACGGGGAAGCGGACTGAAGCTTTCTTT
TRBJ2-6,TRBV15,.,.,CATSRVSVTGANVLTF,TGTGCCACCAGCAGAGTCTCAGTAACTGGGGCCAACGTCCTGACTTTC
TRBJ2-1,TRBV2,.,.,CASSAQLVSYNEQFF,TGTGCCAGCAGTGCGCAATTGGTCTCCTACAATGAGCAGTTCTTC
TRBJ2-7,TRBV11-2,few,.,CASSLLRGSYEQYF,TGTGCCAGCAGCTTATTGCGGGGCTCCTACGAGCAGTACTTC
TRBJ2-4,TRBV7-2,.,.,CASSLGGGHIQYF,TGTGCCAGCAGTTTGGGCGGGGGCCACATTCAGTACTTC
TRBJ2-1,TRBV7-3,.,TRBD2,CASSLTVGLAGDNEQFF,TGTGCCAGCAGCTTAACCGTCGGCCTAGCGGGGGACAATGAGCAGTTCTTC
TRBJ2-2,TRBV5-1,.,TRBD2,CASSTPPGLAEGPGELFF,TGCGCCAGCAGCACCCCACCGGGACTAGCGGAAGGCCCCGGGGAGCTGTTTTTT
TRBJ2-2,TRBV9,.,.,CASSGPNTGELFF,TGTGCCAGCAGCGGACCGAACACCGGGGAGCTGTTTTTT
TRBJ1-4,TRBV7-2,.,.,CASSPQFSEKLFF,TGTGCCAGCAGCCCCCAGTTCTCTGAAAAACTGTTTTTT